These 16 T cell receptor beta chains came from one sample sequenced in a study of blood T cell repertoires in COVID-19. The method was immunoSEQ multiplex PCR; TCRdb's version includes in-frame clones alone and lacks a portion of them. The data contain about 440,000 clones, about 85% of them singletons. Sequenced sample: PBMCs or T cells enriched from blood (not recorded which). The receptors were sampled from a woman younger than 30 with acute COVID-19.

V and J are TRBV19 and TRBJ1-2, with no clear D. Germline assignment: CDR1 LNHDA and CDR2 SQIVND (reference sequence). The CDR3 sequence is 14 residues long. Trimming left V 3 bases short and J 6 bases short, with 14 bases between. CDR3 residues: CASSILSGEDGYTF. CDR3 sequence (DNA): TGTGCCAGTAGTATTTTGTCCGGGGAGGATGGCTACACCTTC.

This rearrangement joins TRBV6-2 or TRBV6-3 to TRBJ1-6; D perhaps matches TRBD1 (6 bases). Germline V CDR1 and CDR2: MNHEY, SVGEGT. The CDR3 has 15 amino acids. The V end lost 5 bases, the J end lost 8 bases, and 16 bases lay between the germline ends. CDR3 in amino acids: CASSRPGDIDSPLHF. DNA for the CDR3: TGTGCCAGCAGTCGCCCCGGGGACATAGATTCACCCCTCCACTTT.

The chain has TRBV29-1 and TRBJ2-1, with 13 positions matching TRBD2. The germline V gene has CDR1 SQVTM and CDR2 ANQGSEA. The CDR3 spans 14 residues. J lost 5 bases, V lost 7 bases, and 5 bases had no gene match. The CDR3 bases are TGCAGCGATGGGGGACTAGCGGGGCACAATGAGCAGTTCTTC. Amino acid sequence: CSDGGLAGHNEQFF.

This chain uses TRBV12-5 with TRBJ1-1; TRBD1 matches at 10 bases. This CDR3 has 12 residues. The V gene's germline CDR1 is LGHNT and CDR2 FRNRAP. The junction had 0 bases not matched to a gene; V was cut back by 5 bases and J by 6 bases. The CDR3 sequence is CASGDRGPEAFF. The DNA of the CDR3 is TGTGCTAGTGGTGACAGGGGGCCTGAAGCTTTCTTT.

This clone was counted a single time. This chain joins TRBV13 and TRBJ2-1; tentatively, D is TRBD1 (6 bases). The germline gives CDR1 PRHDT, CDR2 FYEKMQ (reference sequence). The CDR3 has 15 amino acids. Trimming left V 5 bases short and J 6 bases short, with 17 bases between. The CDR3 DNA reads TGTGCCAGCAGCGGGACACCGGACCCTACCAATGAGCAGTTCTTC. This sequence encodes CASSGTPDPTNEQFF.

The chain links TRBV6-5 to TRBJ2-7, with 14 bases aligning to TRBD2. The V gene's germline CDR1 is MNHEY and CDR2 SVGAGI. The junction had 6 bases not matched to a gene; V was cut back by 4 bases and J by 7 bases. CDR3 length equals 15 residues. Here the CDR3 reads CASSSGLAGVFEQYF. The DNA for the CDR3 is TGTGCCAGCAGTTCGGGACTAGCGGGAGTATTTGAGCAGTACTTC.

The chain has TRBV13 and TRBJ2-3; tentatively, D is TRBD2 (6 bases). Germline V CDR1 and CDR2: PRHDT, FYEKMQ (reference sequence). The CDR3 is 14 amino acids. The V and J ends lost 3 bases and 5 bases respectively, with 12 bases between them. CDR3 sequence (DNA): TGTGCCAGCAGCTTGTGGGACTCCGAAGATACGCAGTATTTT. Residues: CASSLWDSEDTQYF. Drawing the rest from reference TRBV13 and TRBJ2-3, the complete variable domain is AAGVIQSPRHLIKEKRETATLKCYPIPRHDTVYWYQQGPGQDPQFLISFYEKMQSDKGSIPDRFSAQQFSDYHSELNMSSLELGDSALYFCASSLWDSEDTQYFGPGTRLTVL.

This chain joins TRBV27 and TRBJ2-1; TRBD1 matches at 7 bases. The CDR3 has 15 amino acids. Unmatched junction bases numbered 5, after V lost 6 bases and J lost 0 bases. Per the germline V gene, CDR1 is MNHEY and CDR2 is SMNVEV (reference sequence). The CDR3 DNA reads TGTGCCAGCAGCTTGACAGGGAGCTCCTACAATGAGCAGTTCTTC. It yields the protein CASSLTGSSYNEQFF.

The chain couples TRBV16 to TRBJ1-2; possibly TRBD1 for D (5 bases). CDR3 length: 16 amino acids. CDR1 KGHSY and CDR2 FQNENV come from the germline V gene. The V end lost 4 bases, the J end lost 0 bases, and 15 bases lay between the germline ends. In DNA form, the CDR3 reads TGTGCCAGCAGCCGCAAATCCACAGGAGCTAACTATGGCTACACCTTC. This translates into CASSRKSTGANYGYTF.

The rearrangement links TRBV27 to TRBJ2-2; TRBD2 is a possible D gene (6 bases). Germline V gene data show CDR1 as MNHEY and CDR2 as SMNVEV (reference sequence). CDR3 length: 14 residues. The V end was cut by 2 bases, the J end by 6 bases, with 10 bases between. The CDR3 nucleotides are TGTGCCAGCAGTTTAATGGGGGAGGCCGGGGAGCTGTTTTTT. Amino acids: CASSLMGEAGELFF.

V and J are TRBV6-5 and TRBJ2-7; D call uncertain. The CDR3 spans 15 residues. The germline V gene has CDR1 MNHEY and CDR2 SVGAGI. The V and J ends lost 0 bases and 2 bases respectively, with 11 bases between them. The CDR3, as DNA: TGTGCCAGCAGTTACTCGAGTAGTTCTGCCTACGAGCAGTACTTC. Protein: CASSYSSSSAYEQYF.

The V and J genes are TRBV9 and TRBJ2-1; D is undetermined. Trimming shortened V by 3 bases and J by 4 bases, and 11 bases separated the two germline ends. This CDR3 region has 14 residues. The germline CDR1 and CDR2 sequences are SGDLS and YYNGEE. CDR3 amino acids: CASSGMTLYNEQFF. The CDR3 DNA follows: TGTGCCAGCAGCGGAATGACACTGTACAATGAGCAGTTCTTC.

In this sample, this clone turned up once. CDR3 sequence reads: CASSTGQGAWYGYTF. The DNA of the CDR3 is TGTGCCAGCAGTACGGGACAAGGGGCTTGGTATGGCTACACCTTC. The chain employs TRBV28 and TRBJ1-2; D perhaps matches TRBD1 (6 bases). Germline lookup yields CDR1 MDHEN and CDR2 SYDVKM. This CDR3 has 15 residues. Trimming cost V 5 bases and J 5 bases, with 18 bases left between them.

V gene TRBV15 combines with J gene TRBJ1-5; D not certain. Trimming left V 2 bases short and J 0 bases short, with 17 bases between. CDR1 is LNHNV and CDR2 is YYDKDF in the germline V gene (reference sequence). This CDR3 contains 18 residues. CDR3 sequence: CATSRPLGFGYSNQPQHF. The DNA of the CDR3 is TGTGCCACCAGCAGACCATTGGGTTTCGGGTATAGCAATCAGCCCCAGCATTTT.

This clone appeared a single time. The rearrangement links TRBV10-1 to TRBJ2-3, with D possibly being TRBD2 (7 bases). This CDR3 region has 17 residues. Looked up from germline, CDR1 is WNHNN and CDR2 is SYGVQD (reference sequence). Trimming pared 2 bases from V and 6 bases from J, leaving 21 bases between. In DNA, the CDR3 is TGCGCCAGCAGTGAGATGAGGAAGTGGCGGGGGCCCGATACGCAGTATTTT. This encodes CASSEMRKWRGPDTQYF.

The J gene is TRBJ1-5, the V gene TRBV6-5; D is uncertain. This CDR3 comprises 12 residues. The germline CDR1 and CDR2 sequences are MNHEY and SVGAGI. V was pared by 8 bases and J by 5 bases, with 10 bases between. CDR3 nucleotide sequence: TGTGCCAGCGAGATATCCCATCAGCCCCAGCATTTT. The encoded protein is CASEISHQPQHF.